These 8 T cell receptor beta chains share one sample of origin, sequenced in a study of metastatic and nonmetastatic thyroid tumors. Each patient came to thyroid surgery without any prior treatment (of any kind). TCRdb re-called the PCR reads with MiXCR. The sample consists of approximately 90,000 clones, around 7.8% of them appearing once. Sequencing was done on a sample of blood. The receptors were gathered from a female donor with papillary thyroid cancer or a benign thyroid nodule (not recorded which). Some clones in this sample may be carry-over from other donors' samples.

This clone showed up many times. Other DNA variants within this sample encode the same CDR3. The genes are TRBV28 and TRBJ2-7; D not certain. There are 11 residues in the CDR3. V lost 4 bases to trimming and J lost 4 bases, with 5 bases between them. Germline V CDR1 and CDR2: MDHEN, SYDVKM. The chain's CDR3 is CASSSRYEQYF. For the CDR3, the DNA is TGTGCCAGCAGTTCTAGGTACGAGCAGTACTTC.

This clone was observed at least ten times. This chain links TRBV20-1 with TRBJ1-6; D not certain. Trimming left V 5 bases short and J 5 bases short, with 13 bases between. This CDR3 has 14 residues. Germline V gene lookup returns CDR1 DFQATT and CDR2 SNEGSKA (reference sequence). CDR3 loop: CSAPLTADNSPLHF. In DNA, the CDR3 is TGCAGTGCTCCCCTCACAGCCGATAATTCACCCCTCCACTTT.

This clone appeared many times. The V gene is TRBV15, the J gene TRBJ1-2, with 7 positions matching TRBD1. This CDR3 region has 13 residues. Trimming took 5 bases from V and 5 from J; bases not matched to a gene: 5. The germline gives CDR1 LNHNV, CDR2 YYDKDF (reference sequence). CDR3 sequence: CATSGAQGYGYTF. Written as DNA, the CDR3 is TGTGCCACCAGCGGAGCACAGGGGTATGGCTACACCTTC.

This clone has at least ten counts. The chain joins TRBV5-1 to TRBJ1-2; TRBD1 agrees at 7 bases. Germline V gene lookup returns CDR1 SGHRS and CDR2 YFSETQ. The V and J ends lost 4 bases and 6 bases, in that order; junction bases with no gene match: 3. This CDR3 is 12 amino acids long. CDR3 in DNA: TGCGCCAGCAGCATTGACAGGGATGGCTACACCTTC. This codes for CASSIDRDGYTF.

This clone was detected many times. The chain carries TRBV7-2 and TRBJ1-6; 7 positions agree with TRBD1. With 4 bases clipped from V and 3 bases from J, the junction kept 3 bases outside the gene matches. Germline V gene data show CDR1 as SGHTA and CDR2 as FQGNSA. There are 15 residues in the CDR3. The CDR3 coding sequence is TGTGCCAGCAGCTCGGGACAGAGCTATAATTCACCCCTCCACTTT. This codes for CASSSGQSYNSPLHF.

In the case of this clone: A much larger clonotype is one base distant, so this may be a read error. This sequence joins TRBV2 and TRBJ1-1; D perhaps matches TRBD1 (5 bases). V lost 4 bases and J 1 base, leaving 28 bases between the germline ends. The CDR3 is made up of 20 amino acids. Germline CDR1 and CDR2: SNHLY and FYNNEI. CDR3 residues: CASSGGEAPGQVRGNTEAFF. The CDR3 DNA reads TGTGCCAGCAGTGGGGGTGAGGCCCCCGGGCAGGTAAGGGGGAACACTGAAGCTTTCTTT.

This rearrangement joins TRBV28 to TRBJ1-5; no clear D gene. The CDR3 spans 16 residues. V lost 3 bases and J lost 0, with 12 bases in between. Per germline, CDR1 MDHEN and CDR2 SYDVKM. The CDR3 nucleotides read TGTGCCAGCAGTTTTTATGCAGGCAATAGCAATCAGCCCCAGCATTTT. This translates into CASSFYAGNSNQPQHF.

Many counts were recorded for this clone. CDR3 residues: CASSDERGVDEQYF. CDR3 nucleotide sequence: TGTGCCAGCAGTGATGAGCGGGGTGTGGACGAGCAGTACTTC. The chain is built from TRBV2 and TRBJ2-7; 7 bases match TRBD2. J gave up 5 bases and V 3 bases, and 7 bases lay outside the gene matches. The length of the CDR3 is 14 residues. CDR1 is SNHLY, CDR2 FYNNEI, per germline. Complete variable domain (other parts from reference TRBV2 and TRBJ2-7): EPEVTQTPSHQVTQMGQEVILRCVPISNHLYFYWYRQILGQKVEFLVSFYNNEISEKSEIFDDQFSVERPDGSNFTLKIRSTKLEDSAMYFCASSDERGVDEQYFGPGTRLTVT.